Shown below are 32 T cell receptor beta chains from a single sample sequenced in a study of blood T cell repertoires in COVID-19. Generated by immunoSEQ multiplex PCR, the TCRdb table keeps only in-frame clones and is missing some. Found here are about 150,000 clones, around four fifths of them singletons; the top ten hold around 6.5%. The sequenced material came from PBMCs or T cells enriched from blood (not recorded which). Source of these receptors: a middle-aged woman who had recovered from COVID-19.

The chain couples TRBV28 to TRBJ1-1; 7 positions agree with TRBD1. Germline lookup yields CDR1 MDHEN and CDR2 SYDVKM. J gave up 5 bases and V 9 bases, and 9 bases lay outside the gene matches. The CDR3 has 13 amino acids. The CDR3 loop is CASSEGAETEAFF. Here the CDR3 DNA reads TGTGCCAGTTCGGAGGGGGCTGAGACTGAAGCTTTCTTT.

The chain carries TRBV10-3 and TRBJ1-2; D gene uncertain. V lost 2 bases and J 8 bases, leaving 9 bases between the germline ends. There are 12 residues in the CDR3. Germline V lookup: CDR1 ENHRY, CDR2 SYGVKD. The CDR3 DNA is TGTGCCATCAGTGAGGACATTCAAGGCTACACCTTC. Encoded protein: CAISEDIQGYTF.

V gene TRBV18 combines with J gene TRBJ2-7; the D gene is possibly TRBD2 (5 bases). Trimming left V 2 bases short and J 4 bases short, with 12 bases between. The CDR3 spans 14 residues. Germline-derived CDR1 and CDR2 are KGHSH and LQKENI. The CDR3 sequence is CASSPSASNYEQYF. CDR3 nucleotide sequence: TGTGCCAGCTCACCAAGCGCTAGCAATTACGAGCAGTACTTC.

This rearrangement joins TRBV5-1 to TRBJ2-5; 12 positions match TRBD2. Looked up from germline, CDR1 is SGHRS and CDR2 is YFSETQ. V lost 2 bases and J lost 6; bases outside the gene matches: 11. The CDR3 has 17 amino acids. The CDR3 nucleotides read TGCGCCAGCAGCTTACAGGGCCTAGCGGGAGGGCCGAAGACCCAGTACTTC. Its protein product is CASSLQGLAGGPKTQYF.

The CDR3 bases are TGTGCCAGCAGCTTGGCCGCGGGGACAGGGGTCGGCTACACCTTC. It codes for CASSLAAGTGVGYTF. The chain employs TRBV5-6 and TRBJ1-2; TRBD1 aligns across 10 bases. Looked up from germline, CDR1 is SGHDT and CDR2 is YYEEEE. The junction had 7 bases not matched to a gene; V was cut back by 0 bases and J by 8 bases. The CDR3 loop spans 15 amino acids.

This chain connects TRBV19 to TRBJ1-1; tentative D call: TRBD1 (5 bases). Germline assignment: CDR1 LNHDA and CDR2 SQIVND (reference sequence). The CDR3 length is 13 residues. V shed 5 bases and J shed 0 bases, with 7 bases lying between them. CDR3 DNA sequence: TGTGCCAGTAGTGCAGGGTTGAACACTGAAGCTTTCTTT. Its translation is CASSAGLNTEAFF.

Regarding this clone: The junction does not match germline at one end; this may be a read error. The chain carries TRBV2 and TRBJ2-5; 11 nucleotides line up with TRBD2. CDR3 length equals 15 residues. CDR1 is SNHLY and CDR2 is FYNNEI in the germline V gene. Here the CDR3 reads CASRFLAGGQVTQYF. CDR3 DNA sequence: TGTGCCAGCCGTTTTTTAGCGGGGGGGCAAGTGACCCAGTACTTC.

The CDR3 here is CASSQVRGDNEQFF. DNA of the CDR3: TGTGCCAGCAGCCAAGTCAGGGGAGACAATGAGCAGTTCTTC. The chain links TRBV3-1 (or the pseudogene TRBV3-2) to TRBJ2-1, with D maybe TRBD1 (6 bases). The CDR3 is made up of 14 amino acids. Germline V lookup: CDR1 LGHDT, CDR2 YNNKEL (reference sequence). V gave up 1 base and J gave up 5 bases, with 9 bases separating them.

This chain connects TRBV19 to TRBJ1-2, with no clear D. The CDR3 runs to 13 residues. Trimming cost V 7 bases and J 3 bases, with 12 bases left between them. Looked up from germline, CDR1 is LNHDA and CDR2 is SQIVND (reference sequence). The CDR3 loop is CASMAGMDYGYTF. The CDR3 DNA follows: TGTGCCAGTATGGCCGGGATGGACTATGGCTACACCTTC.

The rearrangement uses TRBV18 and TRBJ2-7, with TRBD2 matching 10 bases. Trimming at V came to 3 bases and at J to 2 bases, leaving 13 bases not matched to a gene. The CDR3 is 18 residues long. From germline, CDR1 is KGHSH and CDR2 LQKENI. This CDR3 reads CASSPTAGSSGGAYEQYF. The CDR3 DNA is TGTGCCAGCTCACCGACGGCTGGCTCCAGCGGGGGGGCCTACGAGCAGTACTTC.

The rearrangement uses TRBV5-4 and TRBJ2-7; TRBD1 matches at 9 bases. The V gene's germline CDR1 is SGHNT and CDR2 YYREEE (reference sequence). The CDR3 is 18 residues long. Trimming took 4 bases from V and 3 from J; bases not matched to a gene: 17. Here the CDR3 reads CASSTKTPGTGLVYEQYF. CDR3 DNA sequence: TGTGCCAGCAGCACAAAGACCCCCGGGACAGGGTTGGTCTACGAGCAGTACTTC.

The V gene is TRBV9, the J gene TRBJ2-7, with 8 positions matching TRBD1. The germline V gene encodes CDR1 SGDLS and CDR2 YYNGEE. Trimming removed 6 bases from V and 1 base from J; junction bases left unmatched: 9. CDR3 length: 15 amino acids. The CDR3 loop is CASKWDRLGSYEQYF. DNA of the CDR3: TGTGCCAGCAAATGGGACAGGCTTGGATCCTACGAGCAGTACTTC. Complete variable domain (other parts from reference TRBV9 and TRBJ2-7): DSGVTQTPKHLITATGQRVTLRCSPRSGDLSVYWYQQSLDQGLQFLIQYYNGEERAKGNILERFSAQQFPDLHSELNLSSLELGDSALYFCASKWDRLGSYEQYFGPGTRLTVT.

The gene calls are TRBV6-5 and TRBJ2-7; TRBD1 aligns across 7 bases. CDR1 is MNHEY, CDR2 SVGAGI, per germline. Trimming took 6 bases from V and 2 from J; bases not matched to a gene: 10. The CDR3 spans 15 residues. CDR3: CASRRDRDSTYEQYF. CDR3 nucleotide sequence: TGTGCCAGCAGAAGGGACCGGGACAGTACCTACGAGCAGTACTTC.

V and J are TRBV15 and TRBJ2-7; 7 bases align to TRBD1. After removal of 3 bases from V and 4 bases from J, the junction contained 12 bases not matched to a gene. This CDR3 has 16 residues. Germline loops: CDR1 LNHNV, CDR2 YYDKDF (reference sequence). For the CDR3, the DNA is TGTGCCACCAGCAGTGTAGAGGGGGCATACGGGTACGAGCAGTACTTC. This sequence encodes CATSSVEGAYGYEQYF.

The chain combines TRBV29-1 with TRBJ1-4; 9 bases match TRBD1. V was clipped by 7 bases and J by 8 bases; unmatched bases: 11. Germline V gene sequence: CDR1 SQVTM, CDR2 ANQGSEA. The CDR3 length is 14 residues. The CDR3 reads CSAGGGTGNEKLFF. CDR3 DNA: TGCAGCGCAGGAGGGGGGACAGGGAACGAAAAACTGTTTTTT. The full variable domain, rest sourced from reference TRBV29-1 and TRBJ1-4, is SAVISQKPSRDICQRGTSLTIQCQVDSQVTMMFWYRQQPGQSLTLIATANQGSEATYESGFVIDKFPISRPNLTFSTLTVSNMSPEDSSIYLCSAGGGTGNEKLFFGSGTQLSVL.

This clone was seen just once. The chain combines TRBV7-9 with TRBJ1-1, with TRBD1 as a possible D gene (5 bases). This CDR3 comprises 13 residues. V was clipped by 7 bases and J by 3 bases, with 12 bases between them. CDR1 and CDR2 (germline): SEHNR, FQNEAQ (reference sequence). This CDR3 reads CASTLDSYTEAFF. The CDR3 DNA is TGTGCCAGCACCCTAGACAGTTACACTGAAGCTTTCTTT. The entire variable domain, with the rest obtained from reference TRBV7-9 and TRBJ1-1, is as follows: DTGVSQNPRHKITKRGQNVTFRCDPISEHNRLYWYRQTLGQGPEFLTYFQNEAQLEKSRLLSDRFSAERPKGSFSTLEIQRTEQGDSAMYLCASTLDSYTEAFFGQGTRLTVV.

The chain has TRBV29-1 and TRBJ1-4; D ambiguous. The germline V gene encodes CDR1 SQVTM and CDR2 ANQGSEA. V lost 4 bases to trimming and J lost 5 bases, with 11 bases between them. The CDR3 totals 13 residues. CDR3 in amino acids: CSVGKPGNEKLFF. In nucleotides, the CDR3 is TGCAGCGTTGGAAAGCCAGGAAATGAAAAACTGTTTTTT.

J is TRBJ2-6 and V is TRBV7-8, with a possible D match to TRBD1 (5 bases). The CDR3 sequence is 17 residues long. Germline assignment: CDR1 SGHVS and CDR2 FQNEAQ. The germline V and J ends were trimmed by 4 bases and 4 bases, with 17 bases remaining between them. The CDR3 protein is CASSSDTTGSGANVLTF. CDR3 DNA sequence: TGTGCCAGCAGCTCGGACACTACAGGATCCGGGGCCAACGTCCTGACTTTC.

This chain connects TRBV12-3 or TRBV12-4 to TRBJ1-5; 8 bases map to TRBD1. The length of the CDR3 is 13 residues. V was pared by 6 bases and J by 5 bases, with 3 bases of the junction left unmatched. The CDR3 DNA is TGTGCCAGCAGCAGGGACAGGTATCAGCCCCAGCATTTT. The encoded protein is CASSRDRYQPQHF.

This clone was seen just once. The rearrangement uses TRBV14 and TRBJ2-7, with 10 positions matching TRBD2. The CDR3 spans 21 residues. V trimming: 0 bases; J trimming: 2 bases; junction bases outside the gene matches: 19. Per germline, CDR1 SGHDN and CDR2 FVKESK. The DNA of the CDR3 is TGTGCCAGCAGCCAAGAAGGTCCTGGGCTAGCGGGAGCGCTCCCCCCCTACGAGCAGTACTTC. It translates to CASSQEGPGLAGALPPYEQYF.

The chain recombines TRBV7-9 with TRBJ1-6; TRBD1 might be the D (5 bases). The CDR3 is 15 residues long. Trimming shortened V by 5 bases and J by 5 bases, and 13 bases separated the two germline ends. Germline V gives CDR1 SEHNR, CDR2 FQNEAQ (reference sequence). CDR3 amino acids: CASSPMGGNNSPLHF. CDR3 DNA sequence: TGTGCCAGCAGCCCTATGGGGGGAAATAATTCACCCCTCCACTTT.

The chain carries TRBV5-1 and TRBJ2-3; D possibly corresponds to TRBD1 (6 bases). The germline CDR1 and CDR2 sequences are SGHRS and YFSETQ. V lost 0 bases and J 6 bases, leaving 17 bases between the germline ends. The CDR3 consists of 16 residues. The DNA for the CDR3 is TGCGCCAGCAGCTTGGGTAGGGACATCTCACGGGATACGCAGTATTTT. Translation: CASSLGRDISRDTQYF.

This rearrangement joins TRBV5-1 to TRBJ2-7; 13 nucleotides align to TRBD2. Germline trimming cut 4 bases from V and 3 bases from J; bases unmatched to any gene: 7. The CDR3 totals 16 residues. Per the germline V gene, CDR1 is SGHRS and CDR2 is YFSETQ. This CDR3 reads CASSPPGLAGIYEQYF. The CDR3 DNA sequence: TGCGCCAGCAGCCCGCCGGGACTAGCGGGAATCTACGAGCAGTACTTC.

The V call is TRBV6-5, the J call TRBJ1-5; 11 bases agree with TRBD1. Germline CDR1 is MNHEY and CDR2 is SVGAGI. V lost 8 bases to trimming and J lost 5 bases; unmatched junction nucleotides: 5. CDR3 length: 14 residues. The CDR3 nucleotides read TGTGCCAGCTTAACGGGACAGGGGGATCAGCCCCAGCATTTT. It specifies CASLTGQGDQPQHF.

This clone came up once. V is TRBV30 and J is TRBJ1-3; a weak D match, TRBD1 (5 bases). In germline, CDR1 is GTSNPN, CDR2 SVGIG (reference sequence). Trimming stripped 3 bases from V and 1 base from J, with 13 bases between. The CDR3 has 15 amino acids. Written as DNA, the CDR3 is TGTGCCTGGAGCAAAACGGGGGAATCTGGAAACACCATATATTTT. Amino acid sequence: CAWSKTGESGNTIYF.

CDR3 in amino acids: CASSPRDSGRFEQYF. In DNA form, the CDR3 reads TGTGCCAGCAGCCCGCGGGACAGCGGAAGATTCGAGCAGTACTTC. V is TRBV3-1 (or the pseudogene TRBV3-2) and J is TRBJ2-7; a possible D gene is TRBD1 (7 bases). Germline CDR1 and CDR2: LGHDT and YNNKEL (reference sequence). This CDR3 has 15 amino acids. The germline V and J ends were trimmed by 4 bases and 6 bases, with 19 bases remaining between them.

This chain links TRBV18 with TRBJ1-5; TRBD1 aligns across 9 bases. This CDR3 spans 17 amino acids. Losses at the gene ends were 5 bases for V and 2 bases for J; bases not matched to a gene: 10. CDR1 is KGHSH and CDR2 is LQKENI in the germline V gene. CDR3 nucleotide sequence: TGTGCCAGCTCAGATTCCGGGACAGGGTTTCGCAATCAGCCCCAGCATTTT. Translated: CASSDSGTGFRNQPQHF.

The CDR3 is CASSPGAGVTDTQYF. CDR3 sequence (DNA): TGTGCCAGTAGCCCGGGAGCGGGAGTGACAGATACGCAGTATTTT. The V gene is TRBV19, the J gene TRBJ2-3, with TRBD2 identical over 8 bases. The V gene's germline CDR1 is LNHDA and CDR2 SQIVND (reference sequence). The CDR3 sequence is 15 residues long. Losses at the gene ends were 6 bases for V and 3 bases for J; bases not matched to a gene: 8.

The rearrangement links TRBV5-1 to TRBJ1-5; no clear D gene. Germline CDR1 is SGHRS and CDR2 is YFSETQ. The V gene lost 0 bases and the J gene lost 4 bases, with 8 bases spanning the gap. The CDR3 spans 14 residues. The CDR3 sequence: CASSLDGKNQPQHF. Written as DNA, the CDR3 is TGCGCCAGCAGCTTGGACGGGAAGAATCAGCCCCAGCATTTT.

This chain joins TRBV27 and TRBJ1-2, with no clear D. Germline loops: CDR1 MNHEY, CDR2 SMNVEV (reference sequence). The CDR3 consists of 15 residues. V gave up 2 bases and J gave up 2 bases, with 12 bases separating them. The CDR3 sequence is CASSLGRTINYGYTF. CDR3 bases: TGTGCCAGCAGTTTAGGACGGACTATAAACTATGGCTACACCTTC.

The J gene is TRBJ1-1, the V gene TRBV30, with a possible D match to TRBD1 (5 bases). CDR1 and CDR2 from the germline V gene are GTSNPN and SVGIG (reference sequence). This CDR3 comprises 13 residues. The germline V and J ends were trimmed by 3 bases and 1 base, with 9 bases remaining between them. The CDR3 sequence: CAWRRQGNTEAFF. In DNA form, the CDR3 reads TGTGCCTGGAGGAGGCAGGGGAACACTGAAGCTTTCTTT.

The chain joins TRBV7-9 to TRBJ2-2; perhaps TRBD1 as D (5 bases). Per germline, CDR1 SEHNR and CDR2 FQNEAQ (reference sequence). V lost 4 bases to trimming and J lost 5 bases, with 17 bases between them. CDR3 length: 16 residues. CDR3 in amino acids: CASSSIRQGRTGELFF. The CDR3 DNA follows: TGTGCCAGCAGCTCCATACGCCAGGGTAGGACCGGGGAGCTGTTTTTT.